A single sample is the source of the 3 T cell receptor beta chains below, sequenced in a study of blood T cell repertoires in COVID-19. Sequencing used immunoSEQ multiplex PCR; TCRdb keeps in-frame clones, though not all of them. The data show tens of thousands of clones, more than 80% seen once. The sample taken for sequencing was peripheral blood. The receptors were gathered from a man at least 80 years old with acute or convalescent COVID-19.

The V gene is TRBV3-1 (or the pseudogene TRBV3-2), the J gene TRBJ1-5; 7 bases agree with TRBD1. The CDR3 consists of 15 residues. Germline values: CDR1 LGHDT, CDR2 YNNKEL (reference sequence). Trimming cost V 3 bases and J 3 bases; bases outside gene matches: 5. The CDR3, as DNA: TGTGCCAGCAGCCAGGGACAGCTACTCAATCAGCCCCAGCATTTT. Its translation: CASSQGQLLNQPQHF.

This clone was counted a single time. This chain connects TRBV29-1 to TRBJ2-1, with 8 nucleotides matching TRBD1. The V segment lost 2 bases and the J segment 3 bases; nucleotides outside the gene matches: 6. The germline V gene has CDR1 SQVTM and CDR2 ANQGSEA. CDR3 length equals 15 residues. The CDR3 region is CSVEWDRRIYNEQFF. For the CDR3, the DNA is TGCAGCGTTGAATGGGACAGGAGAATCTACAATGAGCAGTTCTTC.

The chain uses TRBV10-1 and TRBJ2-2; tentative D call: TRBD1 (6 bases). Germline V gene data show CDR1 as WNHNN and CDR2 as SYGVQD (reference sequence). Deletions cut 0 bases from V and 6 bases from J, with 11 bases between. The CDR3 contains 15 residues. The CDR3: CASSESRGEAGELFF. In DNA, the CDR3 is TGCGCCAGCAGTGAGTCCAGGGGCGAGGCCGGGGAGCTGTTTTTT.